This T cell receptor beta chain was captured by sequencing in a study of blood T cell repertoires in COVID-19. The overall study: T cells, B-cell-depleted T cells, or PBMCs supplied cDNA or gDNA.

Sequenced by immunoSEQ multiplex PCR; TCRdb stores in-frame clones only, minus some. The table records 170,000 or so clones, about 80% of them present only once. Trimming took off 4 bases at V and 3 bases at J, with 26 bases between the two ends. This CDR3 has 19 amino acids. The germline V gene encodes CDR1 SEHNR and CDR2 FQNEAQ (reference sequence). The receptor was derived from a man between 70 and 80 years old with active or convalescent COVID-19. The sample comprised peripheral blood. The chain employs TRBV7-9 and TRBJ2-3; TRBD2 might be the D (7 bases). The DNA of the CDR3 is TGTGCCAGCAGCTATTCTTCGGGGGGCAGTCTCCGTTTTACAGATACGCAGTATTTT. This sequence encodes CASSYSSGGSLRFTDTQYF.